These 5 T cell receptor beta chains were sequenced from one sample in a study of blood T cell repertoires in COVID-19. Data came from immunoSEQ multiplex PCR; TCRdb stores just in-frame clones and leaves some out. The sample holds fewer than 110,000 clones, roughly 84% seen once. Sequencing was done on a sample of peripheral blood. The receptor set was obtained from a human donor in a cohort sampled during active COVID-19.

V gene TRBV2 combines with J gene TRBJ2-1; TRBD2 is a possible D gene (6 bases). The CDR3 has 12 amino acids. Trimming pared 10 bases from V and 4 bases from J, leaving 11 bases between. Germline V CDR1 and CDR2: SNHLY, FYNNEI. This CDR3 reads CAITGDYNEQFF. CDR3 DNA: TGTGCCATCACGGGGGATTACAATGAGCAGTTCTTC.

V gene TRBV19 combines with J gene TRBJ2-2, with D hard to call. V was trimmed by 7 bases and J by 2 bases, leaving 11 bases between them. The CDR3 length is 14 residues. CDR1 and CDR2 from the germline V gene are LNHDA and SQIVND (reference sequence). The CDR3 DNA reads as TGTGCCAGTATTAGACAACCTAACACCGGGGAGCTGTTTTTT. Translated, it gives CASIRQPNTGELFF. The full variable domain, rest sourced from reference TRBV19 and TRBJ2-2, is DGGITQSPKYLFRKEGQNVTLSCEQNLNHDAMYWYRQDPGQGLRLIYYSQIVNDFQKGDIAEGYSVSREKKESFPLTVTSAQKNPTAFYLCASIRQPNTGELFFGEGSRLTVL.

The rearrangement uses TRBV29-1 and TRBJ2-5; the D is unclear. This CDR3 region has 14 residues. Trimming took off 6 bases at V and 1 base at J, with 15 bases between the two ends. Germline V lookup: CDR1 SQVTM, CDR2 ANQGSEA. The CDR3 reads CSVQRWAPQETQYF. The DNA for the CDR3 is TGCAGCGTCCAAAGGTGGGCACCCCAAGAGACCCAGTACTTC. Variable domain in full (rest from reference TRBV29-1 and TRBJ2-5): SAVISQKPSRDICQRGTSLTIQCQVDSQVTMMFWYRQQPGQSLTLIATANQGSEATYESGFVIDKFPISRPNLTFSTLTVSNMSPEDSSIYLCSVQRWAPQETQYFGPGTRLLVL.

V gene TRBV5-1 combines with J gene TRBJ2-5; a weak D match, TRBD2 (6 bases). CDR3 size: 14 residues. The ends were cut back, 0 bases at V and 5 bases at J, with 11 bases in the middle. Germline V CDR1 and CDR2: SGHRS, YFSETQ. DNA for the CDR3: TGCGCCAGCAGCTTGGCAACTAGCATGGAGACCCAGTACTTC. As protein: CASSLATSMETQYF.

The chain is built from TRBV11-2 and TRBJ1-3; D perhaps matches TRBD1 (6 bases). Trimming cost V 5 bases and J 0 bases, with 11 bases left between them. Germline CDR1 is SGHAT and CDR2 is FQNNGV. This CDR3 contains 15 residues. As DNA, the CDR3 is TGTGCCAGCAGCGCGGACAGTTTCTCTGGAAACACCATATATTTT. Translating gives CASSADSFSGNTIYF.